This T cell receptor beta chain stems from a study of T cell responses to AZD1222 COVID-19 vaccine. Findings of the study overall: Only five to seven AZD1222 recipients were seropositive at baseline. Sampled repertoires all dated from after the peak T cell response.

A note on this clone: What it binds is not known.

Sequencing used immunoSEQ multiplex PCR; TCRdb keeps in-frame clones, though not all of them. The data hold about 93,000 clones, with approximately 83% observed a single time. Sample: peripheral blood, taken on day 0 of AZD1222 vaccination. This TCR came from an adult in good health.

Here the CDR3 reads CASSWGMNTEAFF. The CDR3 DNA sequence: TGTGCCAGCAGTTGGGGGATGAACACTGAAGCTTTCTTT. The gene calls are TRBV6-5 and TRBJ1-1; the D gene is possibly TRBD1 (5 bases). Germline-derived CDR1 and CDR2 are MNHEY and SVGAGI. There are 13 residues in the CDR3. V lost 4 bases to trimming and J lost 0 bases, with 6 bases between them.